This T cell receptor (beta chain) emerged from a study of shared clonotypes between healthy human individuals. Data came from immunoSEQ multiplex PCR; TCRdb stores just in-frame clones and leaves some out. The sample lists around 640,000 clones; approximately 96% were seen once. This CDR3 is built from 14 residues. In germline, CDR1 is MNHEY, CDR2 SMNVEV (reference sequence). V lost 3 bases to trimming and J lost 3 bases, with 12 bases between them. The study, taken as a whole, reports: Unshared clonotypes carried lower generation probabilities than those common to all four donors.

In the naive CD8 group, cells lacked CD45RO and were positively selected for CCR7, so terminally differentiated effector memory CD45RA+ cells were left out. On this clone: Its target is not known.

This TCR was sampled from a woman aged 30 to 39 in good health. Sequencing was carried out using naive CD8+ T cells sorted from blood. This chain uses TRBV27 with TRBJ2-7; D is undetermined. CDR3 protein: CASSLQKDYYEQYF. CDR3 coding DNA: TGTGCCAGCAGTTTGCAGAAGGATTACTACGAGCAGTACTTC.